What follows are 3 T cell receptor beta chains derived from one specimen sequenced in a study of blood T cell repertoires in COVID-19. The assay was immunoSEQ multiplex PCR, and TCRdb's table has in-frame clones only and misses some. In the table there are approximately 150,000 clones, 89% of which are singletons. Material: peripheral blood. The receptors were gathered from a human donor in a cohort sampled during active COVID-19.

The genes are TRBV19 and TRBJ1-5, with D perhaps matching TRBD1 (6 bases). The CDR3 extends over 15 amino acids. Trimming took off 4 bases at V and 1 base at J, with 11 bases between the two ends. Germline V gives CDR1 LNHDA, CDR2 SQIVND (reference sequence). CDR3 in amino acids: CASSTQGPSNQPQHF. CDR3 nucleotides: TGTGCCAGTAGTACGCAGGGGCCGAGCAATCAGCCCCAGCATTTT.

A few counts support this clone. The chain is built from TRBV7-3 and TRBJ2-1, with a possible D match to TRBD2 (5 bases). The CDR3 spans 16 residues. Germline loops: CDR1 SGHTA, CDR2 FQGTGA. V was cut by 1 base and J by 4 bases, with 14 bases left in between. Here the CDR3 DNA reads TGTGCCAGCAGCTTAAGGCCGGGAACCCTTTACAATGAGCAGTTCTTC. This translates into CASSLRPGTLYNEQFF.

The V gene is TRBV10-1, the J gene TRBJ2-2; 7 nucleotides agree with TRBD1. The germline V gene encodes CDR1 WNHNN and CDR2 SYGVQD (reference sequence). The CDR3 loop spans 17 amino acids. Trimming at V came to 2 bases and at J to 1 base, leaving 7 bases not matched to a gene. CDR3 coding DNA: TGCGCCAGCAGTGAGCCCCGGGACAGCCTGAACACCGGGGAGCTGTTTTTT. It yields the protein CASSEPRDSLNTGELFF.